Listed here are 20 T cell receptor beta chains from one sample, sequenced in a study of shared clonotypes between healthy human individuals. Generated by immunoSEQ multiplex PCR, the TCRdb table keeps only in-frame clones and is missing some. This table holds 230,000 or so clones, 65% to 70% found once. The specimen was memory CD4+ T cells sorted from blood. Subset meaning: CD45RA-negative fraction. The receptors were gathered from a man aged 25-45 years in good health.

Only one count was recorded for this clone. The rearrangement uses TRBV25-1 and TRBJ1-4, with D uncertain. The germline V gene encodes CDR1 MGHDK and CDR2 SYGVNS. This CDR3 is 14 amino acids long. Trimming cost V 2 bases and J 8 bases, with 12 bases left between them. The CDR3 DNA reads TGTGCCAGCAGTGAAGCCCACTACGCGGAAAAACTGTTTTTT. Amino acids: CASSEAHYAEKLFF.

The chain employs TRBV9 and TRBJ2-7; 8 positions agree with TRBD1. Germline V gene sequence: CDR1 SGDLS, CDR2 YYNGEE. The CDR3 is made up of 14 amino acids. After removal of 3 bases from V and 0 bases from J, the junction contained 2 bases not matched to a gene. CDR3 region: CASSATGASYEQYF. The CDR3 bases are TGTGCCAGCAGCGCGACAGGGGCCTCCTACGAGCAGTACTTC.

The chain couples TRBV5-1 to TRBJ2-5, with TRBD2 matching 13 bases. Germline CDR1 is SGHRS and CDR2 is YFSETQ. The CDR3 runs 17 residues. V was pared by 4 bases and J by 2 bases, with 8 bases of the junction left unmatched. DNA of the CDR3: TGCGCCAGCAGCCAGGGACTAGCGGGGACGCTACAAGAGACCCAGTACTTC. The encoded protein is CASSQGLAGTLQETQYF.

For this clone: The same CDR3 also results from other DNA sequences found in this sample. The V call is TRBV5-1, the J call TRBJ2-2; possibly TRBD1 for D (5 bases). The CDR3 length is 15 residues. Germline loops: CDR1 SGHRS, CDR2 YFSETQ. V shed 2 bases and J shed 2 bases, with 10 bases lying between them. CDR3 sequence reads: CASSLGATNTGELFF. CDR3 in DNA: TGCGCCAGCAGCTTAGGGGCCACCAACACCGGGGAGCTGTTTTTT.

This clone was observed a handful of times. The CDR3 DNA reads as TGCGCCAGCAGCTTTAGGCAGGCTGGCCCTGGGGCCAACGTCCTGACTTTC. This gives the protein CASSFRQAGPGANVLTF. This chain uses TRBV5-1 with TRBJ2-6; D is unresolved. The germline V gene has CDR1 SGHRS and CDR2 YFSETQ. Trimming shortened V by 2 bases and J by 2 bases, and 14 bases separated the two germline ends. The CDR3 extends over 17 amino acids. Full variable domain (outside the CDR3, taken from reference TRBV5-1 and TRBJ2-6): KAGVTQTPRYLIKTRGQQVTLSCSPISGHRSVSWYQQTPGQGLQFLFEYFSETQRNKGNFPGRFSGRQFSNSRSEMNVSTLELGDSALYLCASSFRQAGPGANVLTFGAGSRLTVL.

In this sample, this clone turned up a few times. The CDR3 bases are TGTGCCAGCTCACCCCGGGACAGAAGTTACGAGCAGTACTTC. Translating gives CASSPRDRSYEQYF. The V and J genes are TRBV18 and TRBJ2-7; 7 nucleotides align to TRBD1. Germline-derived CDR1 and CDR2 are KGHSH and LQKENI. The CDR3 is 14 amino acids. V lost 3 bases and J lost 4; bases outside the gene matches: 6.

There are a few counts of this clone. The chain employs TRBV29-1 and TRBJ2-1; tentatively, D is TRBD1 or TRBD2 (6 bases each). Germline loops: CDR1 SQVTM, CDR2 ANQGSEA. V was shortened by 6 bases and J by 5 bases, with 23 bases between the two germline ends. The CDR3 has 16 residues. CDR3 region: CSVEWGAGMQNNEQFF. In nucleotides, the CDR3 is TGCAGCGTCGAATGGGGGGCGGGGATGCAGAACAATGAGCAGTTCTTC.

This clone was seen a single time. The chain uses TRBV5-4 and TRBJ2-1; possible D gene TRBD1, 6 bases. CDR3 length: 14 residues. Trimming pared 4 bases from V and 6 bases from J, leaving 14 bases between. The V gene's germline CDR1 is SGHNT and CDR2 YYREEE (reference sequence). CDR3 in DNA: TGTGCCAGCAGCCTGCGACAGGCAGGCAATGAGCAGTTCTTC. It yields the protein CASSLRQAGNEQFF.

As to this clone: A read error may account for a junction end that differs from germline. The CDR3 DNA is TGTGCCAGCGGGCAACCGGCAGGCTTGACTTTC. It specifies CASGQPAGLTF. This chain connects TRBV25-1 to TRBJ2-7; D unclear. This CDR3 comprises 11 residues. Germline-derived CDR1 and CDR2 are MGHDK and SYGVNS.

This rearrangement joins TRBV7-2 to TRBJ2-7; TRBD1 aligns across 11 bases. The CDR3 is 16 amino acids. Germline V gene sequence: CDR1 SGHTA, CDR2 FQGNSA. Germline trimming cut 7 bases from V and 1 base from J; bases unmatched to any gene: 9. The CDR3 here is CASNLDRDRGSYEQYF. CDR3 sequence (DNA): TGTGCCAGCAACTTGGACCGGGACAGGGGGTCCTACGAGCAGTACTTC.

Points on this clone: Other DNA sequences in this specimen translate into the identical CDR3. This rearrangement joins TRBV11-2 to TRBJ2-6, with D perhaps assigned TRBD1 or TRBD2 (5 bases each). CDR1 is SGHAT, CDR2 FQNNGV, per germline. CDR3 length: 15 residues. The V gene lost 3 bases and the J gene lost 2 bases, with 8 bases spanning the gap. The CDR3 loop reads CASSLGRTGANVLTF. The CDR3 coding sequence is TGTGCCAGCAGCTTGGGACGGACTGGGGCCAACGTCCTGACTTTC. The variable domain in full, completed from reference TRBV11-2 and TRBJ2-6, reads EAGVAQSPRYKIIEKRQSVAFWCNPISGHATLYWYQQILGQGPKLLIQFQNNGVVDDSQLPKDRFSAERLKGVDSTLKIQPAKLEDSAVYLCASSLGRTGANVLTFGAGSRLTVL.

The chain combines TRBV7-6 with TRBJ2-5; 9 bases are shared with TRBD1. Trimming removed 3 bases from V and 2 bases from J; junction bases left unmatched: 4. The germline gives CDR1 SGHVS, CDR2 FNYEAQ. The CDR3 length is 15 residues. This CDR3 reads CASSFNRGLQETQYF. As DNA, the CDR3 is TGTGCCAGCAGCTTCAACAGGGGGCTACAAGAGACCCAGTACTTC. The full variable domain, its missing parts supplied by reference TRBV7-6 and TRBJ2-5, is GAGVSQSPRYKVTKRGQDVALRCDPISGHVSLYWYRQALGQGPEFLTYFNYEAQQDKSGLPNDRFSAERPEGSISTLTIQRTEQRDSAMYRCASSFNRGLQETQYFGPGTRLLVL.

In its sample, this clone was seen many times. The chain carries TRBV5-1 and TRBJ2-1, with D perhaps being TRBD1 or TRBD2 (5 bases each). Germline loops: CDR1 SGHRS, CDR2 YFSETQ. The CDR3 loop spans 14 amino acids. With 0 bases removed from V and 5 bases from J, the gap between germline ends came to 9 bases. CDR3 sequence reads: CASSLAGPNNEQFF. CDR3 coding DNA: TGCGCCAGCAGCTTGGCGGGACCTAACAATGAGCAGTTCTTC. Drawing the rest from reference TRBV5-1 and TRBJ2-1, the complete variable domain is KAGVTQTPRYLIKTRGQQVTLSCSPISGHRSVSWYQQTPGQGLQFLFEYFSETQRNKGNFPGRFSGRQFSNSRSEMNVSTLELGDSALYLCASSLAGPNNEQFFGPGTRLTVL.

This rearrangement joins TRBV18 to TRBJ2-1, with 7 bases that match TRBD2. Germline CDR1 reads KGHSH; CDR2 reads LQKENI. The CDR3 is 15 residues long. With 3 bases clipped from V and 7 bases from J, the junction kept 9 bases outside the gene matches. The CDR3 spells CASSPGGSLRNEQFF. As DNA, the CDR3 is TGTGCCAGCTCACCTGGCGGGAGTCTAAGAAATGAGCAGTTCTTC.

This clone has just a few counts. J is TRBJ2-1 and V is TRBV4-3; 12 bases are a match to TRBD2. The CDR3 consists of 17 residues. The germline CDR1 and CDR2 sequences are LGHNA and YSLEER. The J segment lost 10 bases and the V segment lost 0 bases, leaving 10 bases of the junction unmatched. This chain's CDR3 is CASSQDLGKTSGREQFF. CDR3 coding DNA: TGCGCCAGCAGCCAAGATCTTGGCAAGACTAGCGGGAGAGAGCAGTTCTTC.

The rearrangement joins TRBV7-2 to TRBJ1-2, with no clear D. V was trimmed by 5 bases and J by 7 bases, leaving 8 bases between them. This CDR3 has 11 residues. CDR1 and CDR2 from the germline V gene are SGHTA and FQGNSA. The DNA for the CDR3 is TGTGCCAGCAGCGTCGACGTTGGCTACACCTTC. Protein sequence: CASSVDVGYTF.

The CDR3 reads CASSRLVWTDTQYF. In nucleotides, the CDR3 is TGTGCCAGCAGTAGACTAGTCTGGACAGATACGCAGTATTTT. The gene calls are TRBV9 and TRBJ2-3; D possibly corresponds to TRBD2 (6 bases). Trimming left V 5 bases short and J 3 bases short, with 13 bases between. The CDR3 loop spans 14 amino acids. Germline CDR1 reads SGDLS; CDR2 reads YYNGEE.

CDR3 in amino acids: CASSTDGARETQYF. The DNA of the CDR3 is TGTGCCAGTAGTACGGATGGAGCTAGGGAGACCCAGTACTTC. The chain joins TRBV19 to TRBJ2-5; D is unclear. Trimming cost V 4 bases and J 5 bases, with 14 bases left between them. Germline lookup yields CDR1 LNHDA and CDR2 SQIVND (reference sequence). The CDR3 extends over 14 amino acids.

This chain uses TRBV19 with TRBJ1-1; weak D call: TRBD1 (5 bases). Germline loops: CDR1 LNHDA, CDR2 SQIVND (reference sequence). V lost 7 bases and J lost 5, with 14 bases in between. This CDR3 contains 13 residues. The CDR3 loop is CASKNDGGTEAFF. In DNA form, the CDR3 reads TGTGCCAGTAAGAACGATGGGGGGACTGAAGCTTTCTTT.

The CDR3 nucleotides are TGTGCCAGCACCAAACTCACTATCCCCTACAATGAGCAGTTCTTC. This codes for CASTKLTIPYNEQFF. This sequence joins TRBV6-5 and TRBJ2-1, with no clear D. CDR1 and CDR2 (germline): MNHEY, SVGAGI. The CDR3 has 15 residues. The germline V and J ends were trimmed by 7 bases and 2 bases, with 15 bases remaining between them.